This TCR beta chain was profiled in a study of Tregs in tolerant kidney transplant recipients. Unstimulated regulatory T cells (CD4+CD25+CD127-), CD4+CD25- non-regulatory cells, CD4 and CD8 cells were FACS-sorted from thawed PBMCs. Germline V gene lookup returns CDR1 SGHNT and CDR2 YYREEE (reference sequence). The V end lost 2 bases, the J end lost 2 bases, and 10 bases lay between the germline ends. CDR3 length: 14 amino acids. In the case of this clone: Its antigen remains unknown.

Study observations and caveats: Biological reproducibility was not directly addressed in this study. Few patients were studied, so findings need validation in larger groups.

The protocol was immunoSEQ multiplex PCR, while the TCRdb copy is restricted to in-frame clones and leaves out a portion. This sample has fewer than 70,000 clones, with around four fifths found just once. The sample taken for sequencing was CD4+ T cells from blood. The chain combines TRBV5-4 with TRBJ1-1, with a tentative D call TRBD1 (6 bases). The receptor was derived from a human donor in good health. The CDR3 DNA follows: TGTGCCAGCAGCTTTGAAGGGGGAAACACTGAAGCTTTCTTT. Translation: CASSFEGGNTEAFF.